A single sample gave rise to the 32 T cell receptor beta chains below, sequenced in a study of blood T cell repertoires in COVID-19 (dated by TCRdb to the early 2020s). Library preparation used the immunoSEQ multiplex PCR assay. TCRdb took this table from immuneACCESS and kept in-frame rearrangements with V and J called. Such tables lack part of the clones; where checked against another copy, unresolved V genes explain under half of the gap, and the rest is unexplained. In this sample the table shows 200,000 to 250,000 clones, around 82% of which occur a single time. The ten largest account for 3% to 4.5% of the sample. The specimen was peripheral blood. These receptors were collected from a woman at least 80 years old with acute or convalescent COVID-19.

This chain joins TRBV5-6 and TRBJ1-5; TRBD1 is a possible D gene (5 bases). This CDR3 is 18 amino acids long. Germline assignment: CDR1 SGHDT and CDR2 YYEEEE. V was trimmed by 2 bases and J by 0 bases, leaving 18 bases between them. CDR3 in DNA: TGTGCCAGCAGCTTAGGGGTTGCGGAGTCCAATAGCAATCAGCCCCAGCATTTT. It codes for CASSLGVAESNSNQPQHF.

The chain combines TRBV7-2 with TRBJ2-5; the match to TRBD2 covers 12 bases. The trim removed 0 bases at V and 5 bases at J, leaving 4 bases unmatched. Germline CDR1 SGHTA, CDR2 FQGNSA. The CDR3 has 16 amino acids. The CDR3 is CASSLALAGGHETQYF. The CDR3 nucleotides read TGTGCCAGCAGCTTAGCGCTAGCGGGGGGGCACGAGACCCAGTACTTC.

The chain couples TRBV2 to TRBJ2-5; tentative D call: TRBD2 (6 bases). The V gene lost 4 bases and the J gene lost 5 bases, with 14 bases spanning the gap. Germline V gives CDR1 SNHLY, CDR2 FYNNEI. The CDR3 runs 14 residues. The CDR3 protein is CASSALAEGETQYF. As DNA, the CDR3 is TGTGCCAGCAGTGCGCTCGCGGAGGGGGAGACCCAGTACTTC.

The chain couples TRBV3-1 (or the pseudogene TRBV3-2) to TRBJ2-5, with 9 bases lining up with TRBD1. The V gene's germline CDR1 is LGHDT and CDR2 YNNKEL (reference sequence). V gave up 5 bases and J gave up 4 bases; unmatched junction bases: 5. The CDR3 is 14 residues long. The CDR3 nucleotides read TGTGCCAGCAGCAGACAGGGGGTGGCAGAGACCCAGTACTTC. Translation gives CASSRQGVAETQYF.

The chain carries TRBV27 and TRBJ2-3, with 8 bases aligning to TRBD2. CDR3 length equals 17 residues. Germline V lookup: CDR1 MNHEY, CDR2 SMNVEV (reference sequence). The junction had 13 bases not matched to a gene; V was cut back by 5 bases and J by 3 bases. In nucleotides, the CDR3 is TGTGCCAGCAGTACAGCCGTGGGCGGGGGGATTACAGATACGCAGTATTTT. Translation: CASSTAVGGGITDTQYF.

The chain couples TRBV27 to TRBJ1-5; 11 nucleotides match TRBD1. Trimming took 5 bases from V and 2 from J; bases not matched to a gene: 5. CDR3 length equals 16 residues. The germline V gene has CDR1 MNHEY and CDR2 SMNVEV (reference sequence). CDR3 nucleotides: TGTGCCAGCAGTCCGGGGGACAGGGGGGGCAATCAGCCCCAGCATTTT. Its protein product is CASSPGDRGGNQPQHF.

This sequence joins TRBV6-5 and TRBJ2-7; 10 nucleotides align to TRBD2. The CDR3 has 15 amino acids. After removal of 6 bases from V and 2 bases from J, the junction contained 7 bases not matched to a gene. Germline V CDR1 and CDR2: MNHEY, SVGAGI. In nucleotides, the CDR3 is TGTGCCAGCAGCTCAGCGGGGGGGGCCCCCTACGAGCAGTACTTC. This codes for CASSSAGGAPYEQYF.

The chain has TRBV7-9 and TRBJ1-4; D is possibly TRBD1 (5 bases). CDR3 size: 13 residues. Germline CDR1 and CDR2: SEHNR and FQNEAQ (reference sequence). V was trimmed by 10 bases and J by 8 bases, leaving 17 bases between them. CDR3 sequence: CAINAGSEEKLFF. The CDR3 DNA is TGTGCCATCAATGCAGGGTCGGAAGAAAAACTGTTTTTT.

The chain is built from TRBV19 and TRBJ1-4; TRBD1 aligns across 7 bases. Germline CDR1 LNHDA, CDR2 SQIVND (reference sequence). The CDR3 has 14 residues. The J segment lost 7 bases and the V segment lost 4 bases, leaving 6 bases of the junction unmatched. CDR3 in DNA: TGTGCCAGTAGTAACCAGGGGGATGGTGAAAAACTGTTTTTT. Translation: CASSNQGDGEKLFF.

In the case of this clone: The sample carries other DNA sequences with the same CDR3. The chain links TRBV7-2 to TRBJ1-1; 7 bases map to TRBD1. CDR1 and CDR2 (germline): SGHTA, FQGNSA. This CDR3 has 15 amino acids. The trim removed 5 bases at V and 4 bases at J, leaving 10 bases unmatched. DNA for the CDR3: TGTGCCAGCAGCCTTCAAACAGGGGTGGGCACTGAAGCTTTCTTT. It yields the protein CASSLQTGVGTEAFF.

This clone was found once. The chain joins TRBV3-1 (or the pseudogene TRBV3-2) to TRBJ1-1, with D tentatively TRBD1 (5 bases). Looked up from germline, CDR1 is LGHDT and CDR2 is YNNKEL (reference sequence). The germline V and J ends were trimmed by 4 bases and 5 bases, with 14 bases remaining between them. The CDR3 consists of 14 residues. The CDR3 spells CASSPPSGGTEAFF. The CDR3 nucleotides read TGTGCCAGCAGCCCACCAAGCGGGGGGACTGAAGCTTTCTTT.

This chain links TRBV18 with TRBJ2-7; D remains unclear. Looked up from germline, CDR1 is KGHSH and CDR2 is LQKENI. The CDR3 is made up of 13 amino acids. With 5 bases removed from V and 2 bases from J, the gap between germline ends came to 10 bases. The CDR3 is CASSTVTTYEQYF. In DNA, the CDR3 is TGTGCCAGCTCAACAGTCACCACCTACGAGCAGTACTTC.

This chain connects TRBV4-1 to TRBJ2-5; tentatively, D is TRBD2 (7 bases). V was shortened by 10 bases and J by 1 base, with 13 bases between the two germline ends. CDR1 is MGHRA, CDR2 YSYEKL, per germline. This CDR3 region has 13 residues. The CDR3 here is CATSRGAQETQYF. In DNA, the CDR3 is TGCGCCACCTCCCGGGGGGCCCAAGAGACCCAGTACTTC.

This clone was counted a few times. The chain employs TRBV6-1 and TRBJ2-2; 9 nucleotides agree with TRBD1. Per the germline V gene, CDR1 is MNHNS and CDR2 is SASEGT. This CDR3 has 16 residues. V gave up 4 bases and J gave up 4 bases; unmatched junction bases: 7. CDR3 sequence: CASSVRTGAPTGELFF. As DNA, the CDR3 is TGTGCCAGCAGTGTTCGGACAGGGGCCCCCACCGGGGAGCTGTTTTTT.

The chain carries TRBV10-1 and TRBJ1-1, with D unclear. The CDR3 contains 16 residues. Trimming removed 10 bases from V and 5 bases from J, with 26 bases in between. Germline V gene data show CDR1 as WNHNN and CDR2 as SYGVQD (reference sequence). The CDR3 here is CAILRPPRKPRTEAFF. As DNA, the CDR3 is TGCGCCATTCTTCGCCCTCCTAGAAAGCCTAGAACTGAAGCTTTCTTT.

The chain uses TRBV5-6 and TRBJ1-5; 7 nucleotides match TRBD1. This CDR3 spans 14 amino acids. CDR1 is SGHDT, CDR2 YYEEEE, per germline. The ends lost 4 bases at V and 2 bases at J; junction bases unmatched: 3. The CDR3, as DNA: TGTGCCAGCAGCCGGGGGACAGGCAATCAGCCCCAGCATTTT. The encoded protein is CASSRGTGNQPQHF.

The CDR3 sequence: CASSLTANYGYTF. CDR3 coding DNA: TGTGCCAGCAGTTTAACAGCTAACTATGGCTACACCTTC. The chain has TRBV12-3 or TRBV12-4 and TRBJ1-2; D unclear. Trimming removed 2 bases at V and 0 bases at J, with 4 bases between. This CDR3 is built from 13 residues.

The rearrangement uses TRBV19 and TRBJ1-2; 8 bases map to TRBD1. The CDR3 extends over 17 amino acids. The germline CDR1 and CDR2 sequences are LNHDA and SQIVND (reference sequence). V gave up 5 bases and J gave up 4 bases; unmatched junction bases: 15. The CDR3 is CASSARGQVPAGYGYTF. CDR3 DNA sequence: TGTGCCAGTAGTGCCCGGGGACAGGTCCCCGCTGGCTATGGCTACACCTTC.

V gene TRBV10-3 combines with J gene TRBJ1-3; D gene ambiguous. Germline V gene sequence: CDR1 ENHRY, CDR2 SYGVKD. V was cut by 10 bases and J by 1 base, with 17 bases left in between. This CDR3 spans 15 amino acids. Here the CDR3 DNA reads TGTGCCACACACCGTGAGGCTTTTTCTGGAAACACCATATATTTT. Residues: CATHREAFSGNTIYF.

The gene calls are TRBV6-5 and TRBJ2-1; D is uncertain. This CDR3 is built from 14 residues. The germline CDR1 and CDR2 sequences are MNHEY and SVGAGI. The V end was cut by 10 bases, the J end by 0 bases, with 13 bases between. The chain's CDR3 is CATKVSNSYNEQFF. The CDR3 coding sequence is TGTGCCACAAAAGTGAGTAACTCCTACAATGAGCAGTTCTTC.

This clone was counted a few times. The chain uses TRBV2 and TRBJ2-7; the D gene is possibly TRBD2 (6 bases). CDR3 size: 12 residues. The ends were cut back, 8 bases at V and 0 bases at J, with 8 bases in the middle. Germline V gives CDR1 SNHLY, CDR2 FYNNEI. The CDR3 DNA reads as TGTGCCAGCGGGGGGACCTCCTACGAGCAGTACTTC. It yields the protein CASGGTSYEQYF.

The chain carries TRBV6-5 and TRBJ2-1; 7 nucleotides align to TRBD1. This CDR3 contains 13 residues. CDR1 MNHEY and CDR2 SVGAGI come from the germline V gene. Losses at the gene ends were 6 bases for V and 5 bases for J; bases not matched to a gene: 4. In DNA form, the CDR3 reads TGTGCCAGCAGGCGCACAGGGGACAATGAGCAGTTCTTC. It translates to CASRRTGDNEQFF.

Turning to this clone: This sample includes further DNA sequences coding for the same CDR3. The chain combines TRBV11-2 with TRBJ1-1; perhaps TRBD1 as D (6 bases). This CDR3 has 13 amino acids. Germline V gene lookup returns CDR1 SGHAT and CDR2 FQNNGV. Trimming took off 0 bases at V and 4 bases at J, with 6 bases between the two ends. CDR3 sequence reads: CASSLDRGTEAFF. The CDR3 DNA reads TGTGCCAGCAGCTTAGACAGGGGCACTGAAGCTTTCTTT. Variable domain in full (rest from reference TRBV11-2 and TRBJ1-1): EAGVAQSPRYKIIEKRQSVAFWCNPISGHATLYWYQQILGQGPKLLIQFQNNGVVDDSQLPKDRFSAERLKGVDSTLKIQPAKLEDSAVYLCASSLDRGTEAFFGQGTRLTVV.

V is TRBV13 and J is TRBJ1-2; the match to TRBD1 covers 8 bases. V was pared by 2 bases and J by 8 bases, with 7 bases of the junction left unmatched. Germline loops: CDR1 PRHDT, CDR2 FYEKMQ (reference sequence). CDR3 length: 14 residues. CDR3 loop: CASSLPDRGKGYTF. The CDR3 DNA is TGTGCCAGCAGCTTACCCGACAGGGGAAAGGGCTACACCTTC.

As DNA, the CDR3 is TGTGCCAGTAGCAGCGGACAGGTGTACGAGCAGTACTTC. As protein: CASSSGQVYEQYF. The rearrangement uses TRBV19 and TRBJ2-7, with 7 bases matching TRBD1. J was trimmed by 4 bases and V by 6 bases; bases with no gene match: 6. Germline V gene lookup returns CDR1 LNHDA and CDR2 SQIVND (reference sequence). The CDR3 has 13 residues. Drawing the rest from reference TRBV19 and TRBJ2-7, the complete variable domain is DGGITQSPKYLFRKEGQNVTLSCEQNLNHDAMYWYRQDPGQGLRLIYYSQIVNDFQKGDIAEGYSVSREKKESFPLTVTSAQKNPTAFYLCASSSGQVYEQYFGPGTRLTVT.

V and J are TRBV12-5 and TRBJ1-5; TRBD1 is a possible D gene (5 bases). Looked up from germline, CDR1 is LGHNT and CDR2 is FRNRAP. V was clipped by 2 bases and J by 3 bases, with 8 bases between them. The CDR3 covers 14 residues. DNA of the CDR3: TGTGCTAGTGGTTTGAAGGGGCCCAATCAGCCCCAGCATTTT. Translating it yields CASGLKGPNQPQHF. The full variable domain, rest sourced from reference TRBV12-5 and TRBJ1-5, is DARVTQTPRHKVTEMGQEVTMRCQPILGHNTVFWYRQTMMQGLELLAYFRNRAPLDDSGMPKDRFSAEMPDATLATLKIQPSEPRDSAVYFCASGLKGPNQPQHFGDGTRLSIL.

The chain carries TRBV7-3 and TRBJ2-1; 9 bases agree with TRBD1. The CDR3 is made up of 15 amino acids. V shed 5 bases, J shed 6 bases, and the junction held 8 bases outside the gene matches. Germline CDR1 SGHTA, CDR2 FQGTGA. The CDR3 reads CASSETGGLGNEQFF. Written as DNA, the CDR3 is TGTGCCAGCAGCGAGACAGGGGGATTGGGCAATGAGCAGTTCTTC.

This chain uses TRBV9 with TRBJ2-1; D possibly corresponds to TRBD2 (6 bases). Germline CDR1 and CDR2: SGDLS and YYNGEE. The CDR3 extends over 13 amino acids. Trimming took off 3 bases at V and 7 bases at J, with 11 bases between the two ends. CDR3 protein: CASSGLEGNEQFF. The CDR3, as DNA: TGTGCCAGCAGCGGGCTGGAGGGTAATGAGCAGTTCTTC. The whole variable domain, filled in from reference TRBV9 and TRBJ2-1, reads DSGVTQTPKHLITATGQRVTLRCSPRSGDLSVYWYQQSLDQGLQFLIQYYNGEERAKGNILERFSAQQFPDLHSELNLSSLELGDSALYFCASSGLEGNEQFFGPGTRLTVL.

This chain uses TRBV4-1 with TRBJ2-2; the D gene is possibly TRBD1 (7 bases). The CDR3 runs 18 residues. Trimming cost V 4 bases and J 6 bases, with 24 bases left between them. Germline V gene lookup returns CDR1 MGHRA and CDR2 YSYEKL. The CDR3 coding sequence is TGCGCCAGCAGCCGCGGGAACAGGGGTGCCACGTCGGCCGGGGAGCTGTTTTTT. Its translation: CASSRGNRGATSAGELFF.

This clone was recorded once. Germline and junction disagree at one end, which may indicate a read error. The rearrangement uses TRBV6-5 and TRBJ1-2; TRBD1 matches 9 bases. This CDR3 has 11 amino acids. Germline V gene data show CDR1 as MNHEY and CDR2 as SVGAGI. CDR3 nucleotides: TGTGCCAGTATAACCCGGGACAGGGCTCCCTTC. As protein: CASITRDRAPF.

The CDR3 here is CASSYGRGKAEAFF. The DNA of the CDR3 is TGTGCCAGCAGCTACGGTAGGGGGAAGGCTGAAGCTTTCTTT. The rearrangement links TRBV6-6 to TRBJ1-1; D is perhaps TRBD1 (6 bases). Germline CDR1 reads MNHNY; CDR2 reads SVGAGI (reference sequence). CDR3 length: 14 amino acids. V was clipped by 6 bases and J by 6 bases, with 17 bases between them.

The V call is TRBV7-2, the J call TRBJ2-5, with 8 bases fitting TRBD2. V lost 1 base, J lost 4 bases, and 8 bases stayed unmatched. CDR1 and CDR2 (germline): SGHTA, FQGNSA. The CDR3 covers 16 residues. The chain's CDR3 is CASSLGIGGAAETQYF. CDR3 nucleotide sequence: TGTGCCAGCAGCTTAGGGATCGGGGGGGCAGCAGAGACCCAGTACTTC.